A selection of T cell receptor beta chains follows, all from one sample in a study of radiotherapy plus CTLA-4 blockade in lung cancer. TCRdb keeps only in-frame clones here, not all; method: immunoSEQ multiplex PCR. The table records tens of thousands of clones, around 76% of them present only once. The material was peripheral blood, obtained from a patient treated with radiotherapy plus ipilimumab. Receptor source: a human donor with non-small cell lung cancer who had a partial response to radiotherapy plus ipilimumab. Some clones in this sample may be carry-over from other donors' samples. Each CDR3 is given with its conserved first and last residue. The D gene is left open where the match is weak.

CDR3aa,v_gene,d_gene,j_gene
CASSLAPGQGADTQYF,TRBV5-1,TRBD1,TRBJ2-3
CASSQGPGSEQFF,TRBV14,.,TRBJ2-1
CASSAFNYGYTF,TRBV2,.,TRBJ1-2
CASSLRRGGRETQYF,TRBV7-9,TRBD2,TRBJ2-5
CASSISQGGGQPQHF,TRBV19,.,TRBJ1-5
CATSRDPAGQNTGNTIYF,TRBV15,.,TRBJ1-3
CASSFSLQGNSPLHF,TRBV27,.,TRBJ1-6
CASSLWASNSPLHF,TRBV7-2,.,TRBJ1-6
CASSPSGRKDTQYF,TRBV5-4,TRBD2,TRBJ2-3
CASSWTGGKDQPQHF,TRBV5-1,TRBD1,TRBJ1-5
CASSVDGQPTNYGYTF,TRBV9,.,TRBJ1-2
CSVEVQSTDTQYF,TRBV29-1,.,TRBJ2-3
CASSQDRGTGYTF,TRBV18,TRBD1,TRBJ1-2
CASSLTGNEKLFF,TRBV13,.,TRBJ1-4
CASSPGTGGFEQYF,TRBV6-5,TRBD1,TRBJ2-7
CASSYPGQAYEQYF,TRBV28,TRBD1,TRBJ2-7
CASSSQLPASGGPTDTQYF,TRBV7-2,TRBD2,TRBJ2-3
CASAPIVAGDNEQFF,TRBV27,TRBD2,TRBJ2-1